These 30 T cell receptor beta chains share one sample of origin, sequenced in a study of T cells in localized non-small cell lung cancer. TCRdb's table, derived via immunoSEQ multiplex PCR, lists solely in-frame clones and lacks some. The table records over 30,000 clones, roughly 80% of them present only once. Material: peripheral blood, obtained before any cancer treatment. These receptors were collected from a male donor at least 60 years old with stage II squamous cell lung carcinoma.

A few counts support this clone. V is TRBV4-1 and J is TRBJ1-1; D gene uncertain. The CDR3 totals 15 residues. Germline V lookup: CDR1 MGHRA, CDR2 YSYEKL. Trimming stripped 4 bases from V and 7 bases from J, with 19 bases between. The CDR3 here is CASSLTHSTGGEAFF. In DNA, the CDR3 is TGCGCCAGCAGCCTGACACATTCGACGGGCGGTGAAGCTTTCTTT.

The chain employs TRBV28 and TRBJ1-1; D gene uncertain. The CDR3 has 15 residues. Trimming removed 6 bases at V and 2 bases at J, with 16 bases between. Germline-derived CDR1 and CDR2 are MDHEN and SYDVKM. For the CDR3, the DNA is TGTGCCAGCAGCTATTTAGTCGGGGTAAACACTGAAGCTTTCTTT. Amino acid sequence: CASSYLVGVNTEAFF.

The CDR3 nucleotides read TGTGCCAGCAGCCCACAAAACATTCAGTACTTC. Protein: CASSPQNIQYF. The V and J genes are TRBV7-9 and TRBJ2-4, with D unclear. The CDR3 has 11 residues. CDR1 and CDR2 (germline): SEHNR, FQNEAQ (reference sequence). V lost 5 bases and J 5 bases, leaving 4 bases between the germline ends.

The chain links TRBV5-4 to TRBJ2-7; possibly TRBD2 for D (5 bases). Trimming shortened V by 3 bases and J by 1 base, and 8 bases separated the two germline ends. Germline CDR1 SGHNT, CDR2 YYREEE (reference sequence). The CDR3 is made up of 13 amino acids. CDR3 sequence reads: CASSSLVSYEQYF. As DNA, the CDR3 is TGTGCCAGCAGCTCACTAGTTTCCTACGAGCAGTACTTC.

The chain employs TRBV12-5 and TRBJ1-6, with 9 bases that match TRBD1. V lost 3 bases and J lost 10; bases outside the gene matches: 10. The CDR3 totals 16 residues. Germline assignment: CDR1 LGHNT and CDR2 FRNRAP. CDR3 protein: CASGLAPTGGRSPLHF. Written as DNA, the CDR3 is TGTGCTAGTGGTTTAGCCCCGACAGGGGGGAGGTCACCCCTCCACTTT.

The chain links TRBV5-5 to TRBJ2-4, with D unresolved. The CDR3 length is 14 residues. The germline V gene encodes CDR1 SGHKS and CDR2 YYEKEE (reference sequence). Trimming stripped 4 bases from V and 15 bases from J, with 23 bases between. The CDR3 spells CASSLGGGPAWGYF. CDR3 bases: TGTGCCAGCAGCCTGGGCGGCGGTCCGGCCTGGGGGTACTTC.

The chain carries TRBV2 and TRBJ2-3; D remains unclear. Germline lookup yields CDR1 SNHLY and CDR2 FYNNEI. This CDR3 region has 11 residues. Trimming cost V 5 bases and J 5 bases, with 5 bases left between them. CDR3 sequence: CASSTEDTQYF. Here the CDR3 DNA reads TGTGCCAGCAGTACAGAAGATACGCAGTATTTT. Together with reference TRBV2 and TRBJ2-3, the CDR3 gives the full variable domain: EPEVTQTPSHQVTQMGQEVILRCVPISNHLYFYWYRQILGQKVEFLVSFYNNEISEKSEIFDDQFSVERPDGSNFTLKIRSTKLEDSAMYFCASSTEDTQYFGPGTRLTVL.

The CDR3 coding sequence is TGTGCCAGCAGCTTGAACAGTGGGAATTACAATGAGCAGTTCTTC. The encoded protein is CASSLNSGNYNEQFF. The chain couples TRBV5-4 to TRBJ2-1; D gene unclear. This CDR3 has 15 residues. With 1 base removed from V and 4 bases from J, the gap between germline ends came to 12 bases. Looked up from germline, CDR1 is SGHNT and CDR2 is YYREEE (reference sequence).

This clone was counted only a few times. The J gene is TRBJ2-1, the V gene TRBV2; D uncertain. The CDR3 is made up of 13 amino acids. Between the trimmed V and J ends, which lost 7 bases and 3 bases, there was a span of 10 bases. Germline CDR1 and CDR2: SNHLY and FYNNEI. CDR3 bases: TGTGCCAGCAACGGCCTGGGCTACAATGAGCAGTTCTTC. Protein product: CASNGLGYNEQFF.

This clone was counted only a few times. The V gene is TRBV5-1, the J gene TRBJ1-2, with D uncertain. The germline gives CDR1 SGHRS, CDR2 YFSETQ. V was pared by 0 bases and J by 2 bases, with 8 bases between. The CDR3 is 14 residues long. CDR3 loop: CASSLVGQNYGYTF. In DNA, the CDR3 is TGCGCCAGCAGCTTGGTCGGGCAGAACTATGGCTACACCTTC.

This chain joins TRBV7-9 and TRBJ1-5; the D is unclear. The CDR3 runs 13 residues. With 5 bases removed from V and 3 bases from J, the gap between germline ends came to 8 bases. Germline assignment: CDR1 SEHNR and CDR2 FQNEAQ (reference sequence). CDR3: CASSPGDNQPQHF. The CDR3 DNA is TGTGCCAGCAGCCCAGGAGACAATCAGCCCCAGCATTTT.

The chain has TRBV9 and TRBJ2-1; D possibly corresponds to TRBD2 (5 bases). Between the trimmed V and J ends, which lost 5 bases and 8 bases, there was a span of 14 bases. The CDR3 has 13 amino acids. Germline values: CDR1 SGDLS, CDR2 YYNGEE. CDR3 in DNA: TGTGCCAGCAGTCTTACCCTAGCCTATGAGCAGTTCTTC. Residues: CASSLTLAYEQFF.

The chain is built from TRBV9 and TRBJ2-1, with D possibly TRBD1 on 5 matching bases. With 3 bases removed from V and 14 bases from J, the gap between germline ends came to 21 bases. CDR3 length: 14 residues. The germline V gene encodes CDR1 SGDLS and CDR2 YYNGEE. The CDR3 DNA is TGTGCCAGCAGCGGTTTATCTGACAGTCCCCAAAAGTTCTTC. As protein: CASSGLSDSPQKFF.

The gene calls are TRBV6-1 and TRBJ1-1; TRBD1 is a possible D gene (5 bases). Germline CDR1 MNHNS, CDR2 SASEGT. CDR3 size: 13 residues. The V end was cut by 2 bases, the J end by 6 bases, with 10 bases between. The CDR3 DNA is TGTGCCAGCAGTGAATGGGGGACTCCTGAAGCTTTCTTT. This codes for CASSEWGTPEAFF.

The chain links TRBV9 to TRBJ2-2, with 11 bases lining up with TRBD2. Germline values: CDR1 SGDLS, CDR2 YYNGEE. The ends lost 0 bases at V and 6 bases at J; junction bases unmatched: 4. CDR3 size: 16 residues. The chain's CDR3 is CASSVEPGLAAGELFF. The DNA for the CDR3 is TGTGCCAGCAGCGTAGAGCCGGGACTAGCGGCCGGGGAGCTGTTTTTT.

CDR3 nucleotide sequence: TGCGCCAGCAGCCCCGCAGGTAAAGAGACCCAGTACTTC. Protein product: CASSPAGKETQYF. The J gene is TRBJ2-5, the V gene TRBV5-1; D is undetermined. Germline V lookup: CDR1 SGHRS, CDR2 YFSETQ. Trimming removed 4 bases from V and 3 bases from J, with 10 bases in between. This CDR3 comprises 13 residues. Using reference TRBV5-1 and TRBJ2-5 for the parts outside the CDR3, the full variable domain is KAGVTQTPRYLIKTRGQQVTLSCSPISGHRSVSWYQQTPGQGLQFLFEYFSETQRNKGNFPGRFSGRQFSNSRSEMNVSTLELGDSALYLCASSPAGKETQYFGPGTRLLVL.

The V and J genes are TRBV29-1 and TRBJ2-7; weak D call: TRBD2 (6 bases). Germline CDR1 is SQVTM and CDR2 is ANQGSEA. The CDR3 has 11 residues. Trimming pared 5 bases from V and 3 bases from J, leaving 8 bases between. As DNA, the CDR3 is TGCAGCGTTTTCGGGGGCTACGAGCAGTACTTC. This codes for CSVFGGYEQYF.

This clone was observed a single time. This chain joins TRBV27 and TRBJ2-2; TRBD2 aligns across 14 bases. The CDR3 totals 19 residues. In germline, CDR1 is MNHEY, CDR2 SMNVEV (reference sequence). The trim removed 2 bases at V and 4 bases at J, leaving 9 bases unmatched. The CDR3 spells CASSLLTSGRAGFTGELFF. Written as DNA, the CDR3 is TGTGCCAGCAGTTTACTGACTAGCGGGAGGGCCGGGTTCACCGGGGAGCTGTTTTTT.

The chain uses TRBV4-1 and TRBJ2-1, with D perhaps being TRBD1 or TRBD2 (5 bases each). In germline, CDR1 is MGHRA, CDR2 YSYEKL. V was cut by 0 bases and J by 2 bases, with 17 bases left in between. This CDR3 comprises 18 residues. This CDR3 is CASSQDSPGTAAYNEQFF. CDR3 sequence (DNA): TGCGCCAGCAGCCAAGATTCCCCGGGGACGGCCGCCTACAATGAGCAGTTCTTC.

The V and J genes are TRBV5-5 and TRBJ1-5, with D perhaps matching TRBD1 (5 bases). The CDR3 length is 16 residues. V shed 4 bases and J shed 5 bases, with 19 bases lying between them. Germline CDR1 reads SGHKS; CDR2 reads YYEKEE (reference sequence). The CDR3 is CASSPRAGSFDQPQHF. The CDR3 DNA sequence: TGTGCCAGCAGCCCGAGGGCAGGGAGTTTCGATCAGCCCCAGCATTTT.

The V call is TRBV7-9, the J call TRBJ2-6; D unresolved. Germline loops: CDR1 SEHNR, CDR2 FQNEAQ (reference sequence). The CDR3 spans 17 residues. V lost 1 base and J lost 0, with 10 bases in between. The CDR3 region has the DNA TGTGCCAGCAGCTTAGGGTCCACCCACTCTGGGGCCAACGTCCTGACTTTC. Amino acid sequence: CASSLGSTHSGANVLTF.

The chain joins TRBV30 to TRBJ1-5; 9 bases line up with TRBD1. Germline loops: CDR1 GTSNPN, CDR2 SVGIG (reference sequence). The CDR3 consists of 19 residues. Trimming cost V 0 bases and J 1 base; bases outside gene matches: 13. The CDR3 coding sequence is TGTGCCTGGAGTGTATGGGGACAGGGAAGAGATAAGAGCAATCAGCCCCAGCATTTT. Translating it yields CAWSVWGQGRDKSNQPQHF.

The rearrangement joins TRBV14 to TRBJ1-2; D is uncertain. V was pared by 0 bases and J by 3 bases, with 2 bases between. The CDR3 loop spans 12 amino acids. The germline V gene encodes CDR1 SGHDN and CDR2 FVKESK. DNA for the CDR3: TGTGCCAGCAGCCAAGATCACTATGGCTACACCTTC. Translating gives CASSQDHYGYTF.

V and J are TRBV19 and TRBJ1-1; D not certain. Trimming left V 5 bases short and J 4 bases short, with 14 bases between. Germline V gene sequence: CDR1 LNHDA, CDR2 SQIVND (reference sequence). The CDR3 contains 14 residues. This CDR3 is CASSPASQSTEAFF. In DNA form, the CDR3 reads TGTGCCAGTAGTCCAGCCTCACAGAGCACTGAAGCTTTCTTT.

In DNA, the CDR3 is TGTGCCAGCAGTGACCCTAGCGGGGGGATAACCGGGGAGCTGTTTTTT. Residues: CASSDPSGGITGELFF. V usage is TRBV2 and J usage is TRBJ2-2; 11 bases align to TRBD2. The junction had 5 bases not matched to a gene; V was cut back by 3 bases and J by 5 bases. Germline values: CDR1 SNHLY, CDR2 FYNNEI. CDR3 length: 16 residues.

This clone was counted a few times. At the DNA level, this CDR3 is encoded by other sequences in the same sample as well. The V gene is TRBV5-1, the J gene TRBJ2-7; no clear D gene. CDR3 length equals 15 residues. V was cut by 1 base and J by 2 bases, with 13 bases left in between. Germline assignment: CDR1 SGHRS and CDR2 YFSETQ. CDR3 nucleotide sequence: TGCGCCAGCAGCTTGTTGCCGGGTGGGACCTACGAGCAGTACTTC. Residues: CASSLLPGGTYEQYF.

This chain connects TRBV5-1 to TRBJ2-1, with 7 bases lining up with TRBD1. The CDR3 covers 15 residues. V trimming: 4 bases; J trimming: 10 bases; junction bases outside the gene matches: 14. CDR1 and CDR2 from the germline V gene are SGHRS and YFSETQ. Written as DNA, the CDR3 is TGCGCCAGCAGCGAAGGGACAGAAAGGTCGAAGGAGCAGTTCTTC. It translates to CASSEGTERSKEQFF.

This clone occurred once. This sequence joins TRBV27 and TRBJ2-1; 11 bases are shared with TRBD1. This CDR3 has 18 residues. The V segment lost 4 bases and the J segment 0 bases; nucleotides outside the gene matches: 8. Germline CDR1 is MNHEY and CDR2 is SMNVEV (reference sequence). CDR3 in amino acids: CASSSYQGQGVSYNEQFF. The CDR3 DNA reads as TGTGCCAGCAGTTCGTATCAGGGACAGGGGGTCTCCTACAATGAGCAGTTCTTC.

CDR3 bases: TGTGCCAGCAGCTTAGATAGGGAGTCAAAACTGTTTTTT. This encodes CASSLDRESKLFF. The chain is built from TRBV7-9 and TRBJ1-4; D remains ambiguous. Trimming shortened V by 1 base and J by 10 bases, and 10 bases separated the two germline ends. The CDR3 has 13 residues. Germline lookup yields CDR1 SEHNR and CDR2 FQNEAQ (reference sequence). The full variable domain, rest sourced from reference TRBV7-9 and TRBJ1-4, is DTGVSQNPRHKITKRGQNVTFRCDPISEHNRLYWYRQTLGQGPEFLTYFQNEAQLEKSRLLSDRFSAERPKGSFSTLEIQRTEQGDSAMYLCASSLDRESKLFFGSGTQLSVL.

This chain joins TRBV28 and TRBJ1-1; D possibly corresponds to TRBD1 (5 bases). The CDR3 has 16 residues. V was clipped by 2 bases and J by 6 bases, with 19 bases between them. The germline gives CDR1 MDHEN, CDR2 SYDVKM. CDR3 in DNA: TGTGCCAGCAGTTTACCCCTAGGGTTCAGGGAACCTGAAGCTTTCTTT. Its protein is CASSLPLGFREPEAFF.